The clone carrying this T cell receptor beta chain was seen at least ten times. The antigen remains unidentified. The sample originates from a study of T cells in Graves' hyperthyroidism and ophthalmopathy. From RNA transcripts, TCR beta CDR3 regions were amplified. When the TCR CDR3 underwent first-round RT-PCR, the HTBI primer set was used. TCRdb called the multiplex PCR reads again in MiXCR, with one record for every CDR3 protein. The sample lists approximately 430,000 distinct CDR3 sequences, about a sixth occurring once. Diagnoses used clinical symptoms, serum thyroxine and TRAb, thyroid ultrasound and orbital computed tomography. Study-level results: Stable hyperthyroidism was told apart from ophthalmopathy by a model built on 13 V-J features. Among thyroid clonotypes expanded above 0.001, most also appeared in blood. The model identified upcoming ophthalmopathy a median about 7.1 months ahead of onset.

V gave up 3 bases and J gave up 3 bases; unmatched junction bases: 10. The CDR3 runs 15 residues. Germline CDR1 is DFQATT and CDR2 is SNEGSKA (reference sequence). The chain carries TRBV20-1 and TRBJ2-7; TRBD2 aligns across 8 bases. Sequenced input: blood. The receptor's source is a woman under 30 with Graves' hyperthyroidism. This chain's CDR3 is CSASKPLAGRYEQYF. The DNA for the CDR3 is TGCAGTGCTAGCAAACCTCTAGCGGGTCGCTACGAGCAGTACTTC.